Shown below are 14 T cell receptor beta chains from a single sample sequenced in a study of T cells in Graves' hyperthyroidism and ophthalmopathy. TCR beta CDR3 region amplification was performed from RNA transcripts. First-round RT-PCR of the TCR CDR3 relied on the HTBI primer set. Via MiXCR, TCRdb re-called the multiplex PCR reads, giving one row per CDR3 protein. The table includes hundreds of thousands of distinct CDR3 sequences, roughly 15% detected once. Material: blood. The receptors were sampled from a woman in her thirties or forties with Graves' hyperthyroidism.

This clonotype was observed once. A much larger clone is a single base away; this may be a read error. J is TRBJ2-1 and V is TRBV9; tentatively, D is TRBD1 (6 bases). CDR1 SGDLS and CDR2 YYNGEE come from the germline V gene. This CDR3 spans 14 amino acids. The CDR3 nucleotides are TGTGCCGGCAGCGTAGGTACAGGGCCCAAGGAGCAGTTCTTC. It translates to CAGSVGTGPKEQFF.

In its sample, this clonotype was seen a few times. In nucleotides, the CDR3 is TGCAGTGCTCCCCAGATAGGGGACTACGCAGAGACCCAGTACTTC. It encodes CSAPQIGDYAETQYF. The V call is TRBV20-1, the J call TRBJ2-5, with 7 bases lining up with TRBD2. V shed 5 bases, J shed 4 bases, and the junction held 13 bases outside the gene matches. Germline loops: CDR1 DFQATT, CDR2 SNEGSKA (reference sequence). There are 15 residues in the CDR3.

The chain links TRBV14 to TRBJ2-2; 9 bases agree with TRBD2. With 0 bases clipped from V and 6 bases from J, the junction kept 5 bases outside the gene matches. The CDR3 is 16 amino acids. Germline V gene data show CDR1 as SGHDN and CDR2 as FVKESK. Here the CDR3 DNA reads TGTGCCAGCAGCCAAGATTTGGGACTAGCCCCCGGGGAGCTGTTTTTT. It is translated as CASSQDLGLAPGELFF.

The V and J genes are TRBV9 and TRBJ1-6; no firm D call. The CDR3 has 16 amino acids. The germline V gene has CDR1 SGDLS and CDR2 YYNGEE. The germline V and J ends were trimmed by 2 bases and 5 bases, with 14 bases remaining between them. The CDR3 reads CASSVGGARDNSPLHF. As DNA, the CDR3 is TGTGCCAGCAGCGTTGGAGGAGCTCGGGATAATTCACCCCTCCACTTT.

In this sample, this clonotype turned up many times. This sequence joins TRBV6-1 and TRBJ1-1, with 11 bases fitting TRBD1. V was clipped by 3 bases and J by 4 bases; unmatched bases: 10. Germline lookup yields CDR1 MNHNS and CDR2 SASEGT. The CDR3 consists of 17 residues. CDR3 region: CASSDFGTGGGGTEAFF. The DNA of the CDR3 is TGTGCCAGCAGTGACTTTGGGACAGGGGGGGGAGGCACTGAAGCTTTCTTT.

V is TRBV7-2 and J is TRBJ2-1; the match to TRBD1 covers 8 bases. V lost 5 bases, J lost 8 bases, and 8 bases stayed unmatched. CDR1 is SGHTA, CDR2 FQGNSA, per germline. This CDR3 spans 14 amino acids. DNA for the CDR3: TGTGCCAGCAGCCTGACAGGGGTCGGGTATGAGCAGTTCTTC. As protein: CASSLTGVGYEQFF.

The rearrangement joins TRBV15 to TRBJ2-3; D perhaps matches TRBD1 (7 bases). V was trimmed by 0 bases and J by 0 bases, leaving 10 bases between them. Germline-derived CDR1 and CDR2 are LNHNV and YYDKDF (reference sequence). CDR3 length: 16 amino acids. CDR3 sequence reads: CATSREEGQSTDTQYF. The CDR3 nucleotides read TGTGCCACCAGCAGAGAGGAGGGACAGAGCACAGATACGCAGTATTTT.

This clonotype appeared many times. The gene calls are TRBV5-1 and TRBJ1-4, with D tentatively TRBD1 (5 bases). The ends were cut back, 4 bases at V and 8 bases at J, with 15 bases in the middle. Germline CDR1 SGHRS, CDR2 YFSETQ. The length of the CDR3 is 14 residues. The CDR3: CASSPGHREEKLFF. Here the CDR3 DNA reads TGCGCCAGCAGCCCTGGACATCGAGAAGAAAAACTGTTTTTT.

Note on this clonotype: Mismatch with germline at one junction end may stem from a read error. CDR3 in amino acids: CASSDPGTGQETQYF. CDR3 coding DNA: TGTGCTAGCAGTGATCCCGGGACAGGGCAAGAGACCCAGTACTTC. The V gene is TRBV7-7, the J gene TRBJ2-5, with 9 nucleotides matching TRBD1. The CDR3 runs to 15 residues. Germline V gene sequence: CDR1 SSHAT, CDR2 FNYEAQ (reference sequence).

This clonotype has a count of ten or more. The J gene is TRBJ2-1, the V gene TRBV12-5, with 7 bases that match TRBD1. This CDR3 has 15 amino acids. V lost 3 bases and J lost 2; bases outside the gene matches: 4. Germline assignment: CDR1 LGHNT and CDR2 FRNRAP. DNA of the CDR3: TGTGCTAGTGGTTTATCCGGGACAGCCTACAATGAGCAGTTCTTC. Translating gives CASGLSGTAYNEQFF.

On this clonotype itself: This may be a read error: a much more frequent sequence differs by one nucleotide. This chain joins TRBV27 and TRBJ2-2, with 10 nucleotides matching TRBD1. Germline V gene data show CDR1 as MNHEY and CDR2 as SMNVEV (reference sequence). Trimming took 6 bases from V and 6 from J; bases not matched to a gene: 1. The CDR3 length is 13 residues. The CDR3 DNA reads as TGTGCCAGCAGGACAGGGGGCGCCGGGGAGCTGTTTTTT. Translated: CASRTGGAGELFF.

The chain links TRBV4-1 to TRBJ1-5; 7 bases are shared with TRBD1. Germline CDR1 MGHRA, CDR2 YSYEKL. Trimming cost V 3 bases and J 6 bases; bases outside gene matches: 11. The CDR3 consists of 16 residues. Here the CDR3 DNA reads TGCGCCAGCAGCCAGGCCTACAGGGGCGCGAGTCAGCCCCAGCATTTT. It yields the protein CASSQAYRGASQPQHF.

The sample holds many counts of this clonotype. V and J are TRBV3-1 and TRBJ1-4; TRBD1 matches at 10 bases. Per germline, CDR1 LGHDT and CDR2 YNNKEL (reference sequence). The CDR3 totals 15 residues. The ends lost 6 bases at V and 5 bases at J; junction bases unmatched: 6. CDR3 in DNA: TGTGCCAGCAGACTAGCGGGACAGGGGAATGAAAAACTGTTTTTT. This encodes CASRLAGQGNEKLFF.

This clonotype has ten or more counts. The chain links TRBV6-1 to TRBJ2-7; D not certain. Per germline, CDR1 MNHNS and CDR2 SASEGT. The CDR3 spans 13 residues. Trimming cost V 2 bases and J 6 bases, with 11 bases left between them. The CDR3 reads CASSEPAGREQYF. The CDR3 DNA reads TGTGCCAGCAGTGAACCTGCTGGCCGCGAGCAGTACTTC.